This note documents a single TCR beta chain sequence. The sample is drawn from a study of blood T cell repertoires in COVID-19. Study details: PBMCs, B-cell-depleted T cells, or T cells provided the cDNA or gDNA that made up the material.

Per the study methods: Nucleated cell counts were estimated from reference gene primer amplification. TCRdb's copy holds only in-frame clones and misses some; the assay was immunoSEQ multiplex PCR. That table supplies the V and J calls and clone size; D and trimming were determined from the DNA. The sample holds roughly 150,000 clones, about four fifths seen once. The sample was peripheral blood. The receptor comes from a human donor with acute or convalescent COVID-19. The donor label of this sample is uncertain.

The CDR3 coding sequence is TGTGCCAGCAGCTTAGTAGGGGAAGGAGGCAATCAGCCCCAGCATTTT. It specifies CASSLVGEGGNQPQHF. The V gene is TRBV7-9, the J gene TRBJ1-5, with a tentative D call TRBD1 (5 bases). The CDR3 extends over 16 amino acids. CDR1 SEHNR and CDR2 FQNEAQ come from the germline V gene (reference sequence). Trimming removed 1 base at V and 2 bases at J, with 12 bases between.